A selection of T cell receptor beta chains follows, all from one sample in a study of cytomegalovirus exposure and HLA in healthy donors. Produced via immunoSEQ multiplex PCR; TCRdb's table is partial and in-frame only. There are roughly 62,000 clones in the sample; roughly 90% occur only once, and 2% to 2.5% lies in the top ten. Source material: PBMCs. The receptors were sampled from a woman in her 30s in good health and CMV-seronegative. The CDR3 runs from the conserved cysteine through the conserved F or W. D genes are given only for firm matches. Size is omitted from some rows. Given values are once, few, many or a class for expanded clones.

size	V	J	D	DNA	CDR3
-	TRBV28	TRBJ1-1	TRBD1	TGTGCCAGCAGTTCGGGACAGGGGGGTACTGAAGCTTTCTTT	CASSSGQGGTEAFF
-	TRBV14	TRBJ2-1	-	TGTGCCAGCAGCCAAGACAGGGTATTGGGGCAGTTCTTC	CASSQDRVLGQFF
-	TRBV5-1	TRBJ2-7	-	TGCGCCAGCAGCTCGACGACAGGAGGATCGGGGCAGTACTTC	CASSSTTGGSGQYF
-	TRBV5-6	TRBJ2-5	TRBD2	TGTGCCAGCAGTGTAGCGGGAGGAAGTCCCGAGACCCAGTACTTC	CASSVAGGSPETQYF
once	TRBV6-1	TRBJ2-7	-	TGTGCCAGCAGTGATGGTTCCGGAGGGACTTACGAGCAGTACTTC	CASSDGSGGTYEQYF
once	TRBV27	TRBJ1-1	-	TGTGCCAGCAGTTTACCGAGCGGGGAGGAAGCTTTCTTT	CASSLPSGEEAFF
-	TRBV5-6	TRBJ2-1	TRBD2	TGTGCCAGCAGCCATGGACTAGCGGGAGTAAATGAGCAGTTCTTC	CASSHGLAGVNEQFF
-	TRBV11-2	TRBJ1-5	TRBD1	TGTGCCAGCAGCTTCGGACAGGGAAATCAGCCCCAGCATTTT	CASSFGQGNQPQHF
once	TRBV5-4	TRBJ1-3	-	TGTGCCAGCAGCTTGGACAGCTCTGGAAACACCATATATTTT	CASSLDSSGNTIYF
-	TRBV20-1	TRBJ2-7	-	TGCAGTGCCCGAACGGGCTACGAGCAGTACTTC	CSARTGYEQYF
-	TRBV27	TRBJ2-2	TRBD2	TGTGCCAGCAGTTTATCCCGGACTAGCGGGATGGCCGGGGAGCTGTTTTTT	CASSLSRTSGMAGELFF
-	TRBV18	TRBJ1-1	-	TGTGCCAGCTCACCAATGACAGAGGAAGTGGTCACTGAAGCTTTCTTT	CASSPMTEEVVTEAFF
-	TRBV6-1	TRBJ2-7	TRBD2	TGTGCCAGCAGTGACCTTAGCGGGAGTAGGTACGAGCAGTACTTC	CASSDLSGSRYEQYF
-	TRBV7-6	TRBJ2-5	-	TGTGCCAGCAGCTTTAGCGGCAATCAAGAGACCCAGTACTTC	CASSFSGNQETQYF
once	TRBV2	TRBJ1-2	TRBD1	TGTGCCAGCAGTGGTTCCGGGACAGGGGGCGCTAACACCTTC	CASSGSGTGGANTF
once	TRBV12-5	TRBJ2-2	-	TGTGCTAGTGGTTTGATAGAAGCCGGGGAGCTGTTTTTT	CASGLIEAGELFF
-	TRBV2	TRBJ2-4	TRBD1	TGTGCCAGCAGAGGAACAGGGGGCCTCGGAAACATTCAGTACTTC	CASRGTGGLGNIQYF
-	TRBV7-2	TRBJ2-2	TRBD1	TGTGCCAGCAGCTTATTCGGGACAGGGAACACCGGGGAGCTGTTTTTT	CASSLFGTGNTGELFF
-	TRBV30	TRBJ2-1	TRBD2	TGTGCCTGGAGTCCTCAAGCGGGAGTGTACAATGAGCAGTTCTTC	CAWSPQAGVYNEQFF
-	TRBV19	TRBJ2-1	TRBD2	TGTGCCAGTAGTATAGAGAGCGGGAGGCATGGTGAGCAGTTCTTC	CASSIESGRHGEQFF
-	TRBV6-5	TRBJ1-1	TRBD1	TGTGCCAGCACCAAGGGGACAGCGAACACTGAAGCTTTCTTT	CASTKGTANTEAFF
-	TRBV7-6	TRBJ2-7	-	TGTGCCAGCAGCTACCGGGGGACTCGCAACTACGAGCAGTACTTC	CASSYRGTRNYEQYF
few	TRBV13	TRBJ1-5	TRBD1	TGTGCCAGCAGCCTTGGACAGGGGGGTCTGCCCCAGCATTTT	CASSLGQGGLPQHF
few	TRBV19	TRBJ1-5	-	TGTGCCAGTAGAGAAGCTAATCAGCCCCAGCATTTT	CASREANQPQHF
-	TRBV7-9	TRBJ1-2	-	TGTGCCAGCAGCTTAGGGGGGGGACTAGACTACACCTTC	CASSLGGGLDYTF
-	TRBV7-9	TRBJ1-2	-	TGTGCCAGCAGCTTAACAGCGGATGGCTACACCTTC	CASSLTADGYTF
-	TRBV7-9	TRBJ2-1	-	TGTGCCAGCAGCCCCGATAGAGGTGAGCAGTTCTTC	CASSPDRGEQFF
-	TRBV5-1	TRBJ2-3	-	TGCGCCACCCGGGGCAGCGGGCAGTTAGCAGATACGCAGTATTTT	CATRGSGQLADTQYF
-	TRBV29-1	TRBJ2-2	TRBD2	TGCAGCGCCGCCGGGGTCCTAGCGGGAACCACCGGGGAGCTGTTTTTT	CSAAGVLAGTTGELFF
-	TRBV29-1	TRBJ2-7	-	TGCAGCGTTCTGAAGACAGGCGCTACCTACGAGCAGTACTTC	CSVLKTGATYEQYF
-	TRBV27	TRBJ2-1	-	TGTGCCAGCAGTTTGTTCGGCAATGAGCAGTTCTTC	CASSLFGNEQFF
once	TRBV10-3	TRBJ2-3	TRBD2	TGTGCCATCAGTCCGAGACTAGCGGGAGACACAGATACGCAGTATTTT	CAISPRLAGDTDTQYF
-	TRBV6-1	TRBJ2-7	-	TGTGCCAGCAGTGATCCAGGGATGTTTAACGAGCAGTACTTC	CASSDPGMFNEQYF
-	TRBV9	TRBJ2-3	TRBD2	TGTGCCAGCACCCAAGGACTAGCGGGAGGAGGGTCGGATACGCAGTATTTT	CASTQGLAGGGSDTQYF
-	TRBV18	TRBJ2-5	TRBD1	TGTGCCAGCTCACAGACAGGGGGGGAAGAGACCCAGTACTTC	CASSQTGGEETQYF
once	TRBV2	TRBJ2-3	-	TGTGCCGGTGGGACACACCCCACAGATACGCAGTATTTT	CAGGTHPTDTQYF
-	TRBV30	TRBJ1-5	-	TGTGCCTCAGCCGGGAGTCGAGATCAGCCCCAGCATTTT	CASAGSRDQPQHF
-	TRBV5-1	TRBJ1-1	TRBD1	TGCGCCAGCGGTGGACAGGCTGACACTGAAGCTTTCTTT	CASGGQADTEAFF
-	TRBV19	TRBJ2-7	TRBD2	TGTGCCAGTATCGGGAGGCTGGGCTCCTACGAGCAGTACTTC	CASIGRLGSYEQYF
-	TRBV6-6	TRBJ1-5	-	TGTGCCAGCAGTTACATCGCAGGGCCCGGGTATCAGCCCCAGCATTTT	CASSYIAGPGYQPQHF
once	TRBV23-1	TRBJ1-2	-	TGCGCCAGCAGTCAAATCCAGGGCGGAAACTATGGCTACACCTTC	CASSQIQGGNYGYTF
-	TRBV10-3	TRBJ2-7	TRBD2	TGTGCCATCAGTGACCCGGGGGGGTCAAAGGACGAGCAGTACTTC	CAISDPGGSKDEQYF
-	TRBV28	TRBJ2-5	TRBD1	TGTGCCAGCAGCCTTGCGACCGGGACAGGGGGCTCAGAGACCCAGTACTTC	CASSLATGTGGSETQYF
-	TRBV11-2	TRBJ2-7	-	TGTGCCAGCAGCCCCCGCTCGAGCTCCTACGAGCAGTACTTC	CASSPRSSSYEQYF